This TCR beta chain was sequenced in a study of spatial heterogeneity in lung cancer. Study details: There were roughly 72 donors, all of them untreated patients with early-stage non-small cell lung cancer. More beta-chain than alpha-chain sequences were consistently detected.

This clonotype was counted at least ten times. Time point given: blood at routine non-recurrence follow-up after resection. Sequencing covered unsorted whole RNA taken from tumor, nontumor lung or frozen PBMC. This CDR3 has 12 residues. Germline CDR1 and CDR2: SQVTM and ANQGSEA. V was pared by 6 bases and J by 5 bases, with 14 bases between. Every TCR cDNA molecule bore its own unique molecular identifier. MiXCR, run by TCRdb on the 5' RACE reads, gives a single entry per CDR3 protein. This table holds around 110,000 distinct CDR3 sequences, 12% found once. This clonotype originated in a male donor with early-stage non-small cell lung cancer. Material: PBMCs, obtained at follow-up. V gene TRBV29-1 combines with J gene TRBJ2-7; D may be TRBD2 (5 bases). The CDR3 DNA follows: TGCAGCGTGGAACGGGGTACCCACGAGCAGTACTTC. Translation gives CSVERGTHEQYF.